The 3 T cell receptor beta chains reported below all come from one sample, sequenced in a study of blood T cell repertoires in COVID-19. Generated by immunoSEQ multiplex PCR, the TCRdb table keeps only in-frame clones and is missing some. The repertoire consists of more than 350,000 clones, with around 90% occurring once and the leading ten covering less than 3.5%. The sequencing input was peripheral blood. The receptors derive from a woman between 25 and 40 years old with COVID-19, enrolled during active disease.

This sequence joins TRBV6-6 and TRBJ1-5; D gene uncertain. The V gene lost 4 bases and the J gene lost 0 bases, with 13 bases spanning the gap. Germline V CDR1 and CDR2: MNHNY, SVGAGI (reference sequence). This CDR3 is built from 16 residues. CDR3 DNA sequence: TGTGCCAGCAGTTTGCGGTTGTCAGATAGCAATCAGCCCCAGCATTTT. The encoded protein is CASSLRLSDSNQPQHF.

This clone was seen once. V gene TRBV6-4 combines with J gene TRBJ1-5; D may be TRBD1 (6 bases). V lost 9 bases, J lost 0 bases, and 9 bases lay in between. The CDR3 contains 13 residues. Per germline, CDR1 MRHNA and CDR2 SNTAGT. CDR3 sequence (DNA): TGTGCCAGTAGGACAGATAGCAATCAGCCCCAGCATTTT. Its protein product is CASRTDSNQPQHF.

The gene calls are TRBV7-6 and TRBJ2-1; D might be TRBD2 (5 bases). V was pared by 5 bases and J by 4 bases, with 12 bases between. The CDR3 has 14 residues. CDR1 is SGHVS, CDR2 FNYEAQ, per germline. The chain's CDR3 is CASSPPGVYNEQFF. The CDR3 nucleotides read TGTGCCAGCAGCCCCCCCGGGGTTTACAATGAGCAGTTCTTC.